The clone carrying this T cell receptor (beta chain) was seen at least ten times. Its specificity is not known. As for the donors, each was a healthy bone marrow donor. The PCR employed 60 Vbeta primers together with 13 Jbeta primers. As originally analysed: As a later analysis found, there were tens of millions of unique TCR beta chains, of which some 9.9 million were shared. The assay was immunoSEQ multiplex PCR, and TCRdb's table has in-frame clones only and misses some. That table is the source of V, J and clone size, and D and trimming were worked out from the DNA. The table has approximately 140,000 clones, approximately 71% seen once. The entry originates in a study of cytomegalovirus exposure and HLA in healthy donors. Study-level results: Later, an analysis found that common viral pathogens appeared to be linked with several of the most significant clusters.

Germline assignment: CDR1 MNHEY and CDR2 SVGAGI. CDR3 length: 15 residues. The junction had 4 bases not matched to a gene; V was cut back by 0 bases and J by 3 bases. Sequenced material: PBMCs. The TCR originated in a woman aged 45-59 years in good health and CMV-seronegative. This rearrangement joins TRBV6-5 to TRBJ2-7; the match to TRBD1 covers 8 bases. The CDR3 loop is CASSYSTGASYEQYF. CDR3 bases: TGTGCCAGCAGTTACTCGACAGGGGCTAGCTACGAGCAGTACTTC.